The clone carrying this T cell receptor beta chain was recorded once. Antigen: not known. This entry is derived from a study of Graves' ophthalmopathy and Graves' hyperthyroidism. Study-wide results and caveats: A 13-signature model separated ophthalmopathy from stable hyperthyroidism, reaching around 88% sensitivity and less than 83% specificity cross-validated. The model flagged ophthalmopathy progression at 65% to 71% sensitivity and roughly 72% specificity.

Scientists amplified the TCR beta CDR3 regions from RNA transcripts. First-round RT-PCR with HTBI primers preceded a second-round multiplex PCR. One entry per CDR3 protein, called by TCRdb with MiXCR from the multiplex PCR reads. The repertoire has about 740,000 distinct CDR3 sequences, around 40% of them found once; the top ten carry 35% to 55%. CDR3 length: 10 residues. The germline V gene has CDR1 MGHDK and CDR2 SYGVNS. V was shortened by 9 bases and J by 9 bases, with 12 bases between the two germline ends. In donors with ophthalmopathy, activity was moderate-to-severe, with CAS ≥3, NOSPECS ≥4 and duration under 3 months. From fresh peripheral blood, around 9.3 ml in volume, the PBMCs were obtained.

This sequence was found in an adult man with Graves' ophthalmopathy. Sequences were obtained from peripheral blood. This chain connects TRBV25-1 to TRBJ2-7, with a weak D call TRBD2 (6 bases). CDR3 sequence reads: CARTRSLQYF. The CDR3 DNA sequence: TGTGCCAGGACTAGGTCCCTGCAGTACTTC.